What follows are 23 T cell receptor beta chains derived from one specimen sequenced in a study of post-analysis software for immune sequencing data. Libraries were made from TCR beta cDNA, and they carried unique molecular identifiers. Via MiXCR, TCRdb re-called the PCR reads, giving one row per CDR3 protein. Of hundreds of thousands of distinct CDR3 sequences listed, approximately 57% are singletons. These TCRs are of unknown antigen specificity. Study-level findings and limits: When patients were compared with controls, 4 or 5 TRBV segments were more frequent, TRBV5-6, TRBV5-1 and TRBV20-1 among them.

The sample comprised blood. The receptors shown here come from a girl between 10 and 17 years old with multiple sclerosis.

The chain is built from TRBV12-3 or TRBV12-4 and TRBJ2-7; D may be TRBD2 (6 bases). The germline V and J ends were trimmed by 9 bases and 3 bases, with 15 bases remaining between them. The length of the CDR3 is 13 residues. The CDR3 is CASQRSGYYEQYF. CDR3 nucleotides: TGTGCCAGTCAACGGAGCGGGTACTACGAGCAGTACTTC.

V and J are TRBV6-5 and TRBJ1-2; D might be TRBD1 (6 bases). Trimming took off 4 bases at V and 2 bases at J, with 20 bases between the two ends. The CDR3 length is 17 residues. Germline assignment: CDR1 MNHEY and CDR2 SVGAGI. This chain's CDR3 is CASSFRGPLGGNYGYTF. DNA of the CDR3: TGTGCCAGCAGTTTTCGGGGGCCACTCGGAGGGAACTATGGCTACACCTTC.

The V gene is TRBV29-1, the J gene TRBJ1-2; TRBD1 matches 7 bases. Unmatched junction bases numbered 9, after V lost 6 bases and J lost 2 bases. The CDR3 contains 14 residues. The V gene's germline CDR1 is SQVTM and CDR2 ANQGSEA. Here the CDR3 reads CSVAKGQPNYGYTF. As DNA, the CDR3 is TGCAGCGTGGCAAAGGGACAGCCCAACTATGGCTACACCTTC. Full variable domain (missing parts from reference TRBV29-1 and TRBJ1-2): SAVISQKPSRDICQRGTSLTIQCQVDSQVTMMFWYRQQPGQSLTLIATANQGSEATYESGFVIDKFPISRPNLTFSTLTVSNMSPEDSSIYLCSVAKGQPNYGYTFGSGTRLTVV.

The chain carries TRBV5-1 and TRBJ1-2; D is possibly TRBD1 (5 bases). The CDR3 runs 17 residues. The V gene lost 3 bases and the J gene lost 3 bases, with 21 bases spanning the gap. The germline V gene encodes CDR1 SGHRS and CDR2 YFSETQ. CDR3 loop: CASSSGQKPRIDYGYTF. CDR3 in DNA: TGCGCCAGCAGCTCAGGGCAAAAGCCCCGCATTGACTATGGCTACACCTTC.

CDR3 in amino acids: CASSLRGALRPYGYTF. DNA of the CDR3: TGTGCCAGCAGTCTGAGGGGGGCCCTACGCCCCTATGGCTACACCTTC. The rearrangement links TRBV6-1 to TRBJ1-2, with D possibly matching TRBD1 (6 bases). Trimming removed 5 bases at V and 4 bases at J, with 20 bases between. The CDR3 is 16 residues long. Germline V gives CDR1 MNHNS, CDR2 SASEGT.

The V gene is TRBV20-1, the J gene TRBJ2-5; possible D gene TRBD1, 6 bases. V lost 1 base and J lost 1, with 13 bases in between. The CDR3 is made up of 15 amino acids. Per germline, CDR1 DFQATT and CDR2 SNEGSKA (reference sequence). CDR3 protein: CSARVEGHIQETQYF. The CDR3 nucleotides read TGCAGTGCTAGAGTTGAGGGACACATCCAAGAGACCCAGTACTTC.

The J gene is TRBJ2-4, the V gene TRBV5-1; D gene unclear. This CDR3 spans 15 amino acids. V was trimmed by 5 bases and J by 13 bases, leaving 25 bases between them. Germline V lookup: CDR1 SGHRS, CDR2 YFSETQ. CDR3 residues: CASSESGDSRSEQYF. The CDR3 DNA follows: TGCGCCAGCAGTGAGTCTGGCGACTCCCGATCAGAGCAGTACTTC.

The V call is TRBV20-1, the J call TRBJ1-2, with TRBD1 matching over 7 bases. The germline V gene encodes CDR1 DFQATT and CDR2 SNEGSKA (reference sequence). Unmatched junction bases numbered 8, after V lost 6 bases and J lost 4 bases. The CDR3 totals 13 residues. The CDR3 loop reads CSAPGGGGYGYTF. In DNA, the CDR3 is TGCAGTGCCCCAGGGGGTGGGGGCTATGGCTACACCTTC.

This clonotype turned up a few times. The chain uses TRBV5-5 and TRBJ2-3, with D possibly matching TRBD2 (6 bases). The CDR3 covers 14 residues. V was cut by 5 bases and J by 6 bases, with 16 bases left in between. Germline-derived CDR1 and CDR2 are SGHKS and YYEKEE (reference sequence). The CDR3 protein is CASRIEAGFDTQYF. CDR3 coding DNA: TGTGCCAGCAGAATAGAGGCGGGATTCGATACGCAGTATTTT.

This clonotype was counted only a few times. J is TRBJ2-3 and V is TRBV5-1; no firm D call. The CDR3 consists of 15 residues. CDR1 is SGHRS and CDR2 is YFSETQ in the germline V gene. Trimming took off 0 bases at V and 2 bases at J, with 10 bases between the two ends. CDR3 nucleotide sequence: TGCGCCAGCAGCTTGGTGTTGGCGGACACAGATACGCAGTATTTT. As protein: CASSLVLADTDTQYF.

This chain uses TRBV5-1 with TRBJ2-1, with 9 bases fitting TRBD1. CDR1 SGHRS and CDR2 YFSETQ come from the germline V gene. CDR3 length: 15 amino acids. The V segment lost 4 bases and the J segment 3 bases; nucleotides outside the gene matches: 5. DNA of the CDR3: TGCGCCAGCAGCGTGGGACAGGGTTACTACAATGAGCAGTTCTTC. Translated: CASSVGQGYYNEQFF.

The chain couples TRBV27 to TRBJ2-7; no definite D call. Germline V gives CDR1 MNHEY, CDR2 SMNVEV (reference sequence). The CDR3 spans 15 residues. The germline V and J ends were trimmed by 2 bases and 2 bases, with 13 bases remaining between them. CDR3 DNA sequence: TGTGCCAGCAGTTTAACGGGCCTTGGAGCCTACGAGCAGTACTTC. Its translation is CASSLTGLGAYEQYF.

On this clonotype itself: Sequence at one end of the junction differs from germline and may be a read error. The gene calls are TRBV12-3 or TRBV12-4 and TRBJ1-5, with D perhaps TRBD1 (5 bases). The CDR3 has 13 amino acids. This chain's CDR3 is CASSGTENRPQHF. Written as DNA, the CDR3 is TGTGCCAGCAGCGGGACGGAGAATCGGCCCCAGCATTTT.

The J gene is TRBJ2-4, the V gene TRBV7-8; tentative D call: TRBD2 (5 bases). The end of the DNA aligns better with TRBJ2-7, so the J call may be wrong. Looked up from germline, CDR1 is SGHVS and CDR2 is FQNEAQ. The CDR3 runs to 15 residues. The CDR3 coding sequence is TGTGCCAGCAGCTTAGCGCAAGCGGTTGGCTACGAGCAGTACTTC. Translated, it gives CASSLAQAVGYEQYF.

There are a few counts of this clonotype. The CDR3 protein is CASSSGLKISYEQYF. DNA for the CDR3: TGTGCCAGCAGCTCAGGACTGAAGATTTCCTACGAGCAGTACTTC. This chain joins TRBV7-6 and TRBJ2-7, with D tentatively TRBD2 (5 bases). Trimming removed 4 bases from V and 1 base from J, with 14 bases in between. The germline V gene encodes CDR1 SGHVS and CDR2 FNYEAQ. This CDR3 spans 15 amino acids.

The V call is TRBV20-1, the J call TRBJ2-1, with 11 bases lining up with TRBD2. In germline, CDR1 is DFQATT, CDR2 SNEGSKA (reference sequence). This CDR3 is built from 13 residues. V lost 6 bases to trimming and J lost 8 bases; unmatched junction nucleotides: 6. The chain's CDR3 is CSARLAGGDEQFF. As DNA, the CDR3 is TGCAGTGCGCGGCTAGCGGGAGGCGATGAGCAGTTCTTC.

This clonotype occurred many times. This chain links TRBV12-3 or TRBV12-4 with TRBJ2-1; 8 bases line up with TRBD2. The V gene end was trimmed by 6 bases and the J gene end by 1 base; junction bases not matched to a gene: 5. This CDR3 region has 15 residues. The CDR3 region has the DNA TGTGCCAGCAGCTTCGGCGGGGGGTCCTACAATGAGCAGTTCTTC. This codes for CASSFGGGSYNEQFF.

In its sample, this clonotype was seen once. This rearrangement joins TRBV5-1 to TRBJ2-7; D is ambiguous. Deletions cut 4 bases from V and 7 bases from J, with 15 bases between. This CDR3 comprises 13 residues. Germline lookup yields CDR1 SGHRS and CDR2 YFSETQ. For the CDR3, the DNA is TGCGCCAGCAGCCCCTACAGCCTATGGGAGCAGTACTTC. Translation gives CASSPYSLWEQYF.

This clonotype was counted a few times. The chain links TRBV20-1 to TRBJ1-2; maybe TRBD1 (6 bases). Germline V gene sequence: CDR1 DFQATT, CDR2 SNEGSKA (reference sequence). The CDR3 loop spans 14 amino acids. The V gene lost 3 bases and the J gene lost 6 bases, with 17 bases spanning the gap. CDR3: CSASIGTGQDGYTF. CDR3 nucleotide sequence: TGCAGTGCTAGTATCGGCACAGGGCAGGATGGCTACACCTTC.

This clonotype was seen only a few times. The CDR3 DNA sequence: TGTGCCAGCAGTTCTCAACAGGGCTTGGGTTCACCCCTCCACTTT. The encoded protein is CASSSQQGLGSPLHF. The chain couples TRBV6-5 to TRBJ1-6; D possibly corresponds to TRBD1 (6 bases). The CDR3 has 15 amino acids. Trimming removed 4 bases from V and 9 bases from J, with 16 bases in between. CDR1 and CDR2 (germline): MNHEY, SVGAGI.

The chain has TRBV20-1 and TRBJ2-1; 13 nucleotides match TRBD2. CDR3 length: 21 residues. The V segment lost 1 base and the J segment 4 bases; nucleotides outside the gene matches: 19. Looked up from germline, CDR1 is DFQATT and CDR2 is SNEGSKA (reference sequence). In DNA, the CDR3 is TGCAGTGCTAGAGCTAACTCCCCCCTCCCTAGACTAGCGGGGGGATACAATGAGCAGTTCTTC. Translated, it gives CSARANSPLPRLAGGYNEQFF.

J is TRBJ2-7 and V is TRBV24-1; 12 bases are a match to TRBD2. Looked up from germline, CDR1 is KGHDR and CDR2 is SFDVKD. This CDR3 is 15 amino acids long. V dropped 3 bases and J dropped 7; count of bases not matched to a gene: 6. As DNA, the CDR3 is TGTGCCACCAGTGATCCTAGCGGGGGGGCCCATGAGCAGTACTTC. It specifies CATSDPSGGAHEQYF.

The J gene is TRBJ2-5, the V gene TRBV20-1; TRBD2 matches 9 bases. Germline CDR1 reads DFQATT; CDR2 reads SNEGSKA (reference sequence). The CDR3 length is 14 residues. The V and J ends lost 3 bases and 4 bases, in that order; junction bases with no gene match: 6. CDR3 nucleotide sequence: TGCAGTGCTAGCGGGCGGGAGGGCGGAGAGACCCAGTACTTC. Translated: CSASGREGGETQYF.